This record covers a single T cell receptor beta chain. The data were taken from a study of technical replicates of blood from several donors. CDR1 is MGHRA, CDR2 YSYEKL, per germline. CDR3 length equals 17 residues. V shed 3 bases and J 8 bases; nucleotides not matched to a gene: 14. Clones were sequenced by immunoSEQ multiplex PCR, and TCRdb holds only the in-frame ones, with some missing. The data show 65,000 to 90,000 clones, around 93% seen once. This TCR was sampled from a human donor in good health. The sequencing input was T cells isolated from PBMCs. J is TRBJ2-5 and V is TRBV4-1; 11 positions match TRBD1. The CDR3 nucleotides read TGCGCCAGCAGCCATCCCGGGACAGGGGGGTCCGGGGTTACCCAGTACTTC. Protein: CASSHPGTGGSGVTQYF.